This T cell receptor (beta chain) was documented in a study of post-analysis software for immune sequencing data. The wider study: Some patients lacked subtype; others had relapsing-remitting, secondary progressive or progressive-relapsing disease. Points from the study as a whole: Normalized Chao1 diversity was significantly lower in multiple sclerosis patients than in controls. F measure grouped same-batch samples tightly together. Roughly five TRBV segments, including TRBV5-6, TRBV5-1 and TRBV20-1, were more frequent in patients than controls.

V was cut by 1 base and J by 3 bases, with 15 bases left in between. The CDR3 loop spans 16 amino acids. Germline values: CDR1 SGHAT, CDR2 FQNNGV. Comments on this clonotype: Its antigen is unidentified.

The authors incorporated unique molecular identifiers into the TCR beta cDNA libraries. Some 500,000 cDNA molecules were obtained from approximately 1 to 10 million T cells. TCRdb re-called the PCR reads with MiXCR, one entry per CDR3 protein. The profile shows almost 700,000 distinct CDR3 sequences, over 45% of them singletons. The clonotype originates from a girl aged 2-15 years with multiple sclerosis. Material: blood. The chain employs TRBV11-2 and TRBJ2-5; D is ambiguous. CDR3 nucleotides: TGTGCCAGCAGCTTAGGCTCCATGTGGCCAGAAGAGACCCAGTACTTC. As protein: CASSLGSMWPEETQYF.